This T cell receptor beta chain comes out of a study of vaccination effects on CD4 cells after COVID-19. About the study: Convalescent patient samples, from two individuals, date to 16 days and one week before vaccination. Study-wide results and limits: There was marked clonal contraction among infection- and vaccine-induced clones late after vaccination.

Expansion with viral peptide pools was applied to antigen-specific CD4+ T cells by the ViraFEST assay prior to sequencing. Cells that had been cultured for 10 days were the source of isolated CD4+ T cells. Between March and December 2020, the person had a SARS-CoV-2 infection that PCR confirmed. The V gene end was trimmed by 3 bases and the J gene end by 3 bases; junction bases not matched to a gene: 8. Germline V gene sequence: CDR1 SNHLY, CDR2 FYNNEI. The CDR3 loop spans 16 amino acids. Worth noting for this clone: Its antigen is still unknown.

TCRdb's copy holds only in-frame clones and misses some; the assay was immunoSEQ multiplex PCR. The data show tens of thousands of clones, about 69% seen once. The source material was CD4+ T cells from PBMCs cultured with a peptide pool, sampled before COVID-19 vaccination. The clonotype comes from a human donor who had a prior SARS-CoV-2 infection. This chain connects TRBV2 to TRBJ2-7; 10 bases are a match to TRBD1. CDR3 sequence reads: CASSESPGTGVYEQYF. In DNA, the CDR3 is TGTGCCAGCAGTGAGTCCCCCGGGACAGGGGTCTACGAGCAGTACTTC. The entire variable domain, with the rest obtained from reference TRBV2 and TRBJ2-7, is as follows: EPEVTQTPSHQVTQMGQEVILRCVPISNHLYFYWYRQILGQKVEFLVSFYNNEISEKSEIFDDQFSVERPDGSNFTLKIRSTKLEDSAMYFCASSESPGTGVYEQYFGPGTRLTVT.